The next 3 T cell receptor beta chains were all read from a single sample in a study of blood T cell repertoires in COVID-19. Produced via immunoSEQ multiplex PCR; TCRdb's table is partial and in-frame only. The data show under 350,000 clones, with approximately 86% seen just once and around 4.4% held by the top ten. Sequencing used PBMCs or T cells enriched from blood (not recorded which). The source is a middle-aged woman with acute COVID-19.

The V and J genes are TRBV24-1 and TRBJ2-3; D uncertain. Germline CDR1 and CDR2: KGHDR and SFDVKD. This CDR3 is 14 amino acids long. Trimming removed 2 bases from V and 1 base from J, with 6 bases in between. The CDR3 is CATSDSFRTDTQYF. The CDR3 DNA reads TGTGCCACCAGTGATTCTTTCCGCACAGATACGCAGTATTTT.

The chain has TRBV19 and TRBJ1-1, with D possibly TRBD1 on 6 matching bases. Trimming took off 10 bases at V and 6 bases at J, with 18 bases between the two ends. Per germline, CDR1 LNHDA and CDR2 SQIVND (reference sequence). This CDR3 is 13 amino acids long. The CDR3, as DNA: TGTGCCACCTCGGGACACACAAGCTCTGAAGCTTTCTTT. Amino acids: CATSGHTSSEAFF.

The rearrangement links TRBV20-1 to TRBJ1-2; possibly TRBD1 for D (5 bases). The germline CDR1 and CDR2 sequences are DFQATT and SNEGSKA (reference sequence). This CDR3 region has 13 residues. V lost 3 bases and J 8 bases, leaving 16 bases between the germline ends. CDR3 amino acids: CSASLPGVAGYTF. The DNA of the CDR3 is TGCAGTGCTAGTCTCCCGGGGGTGGCCGGCTACACCTTC.